The rows below give T cell receptor beta chains drawn from one sample of a study of OX40 agonist ivuxolimab in advanced cancers. Here immunoSEQ multiplex PCR was the method, and the copy in TCRdb shows in-frame clones only, minus some. The sample holds several thousand clones; over 55% are singletons and the top ten take roughly 61%. The material sequenced was CD4+ or CD8+ T cells sorted from blood, taken in a trial of the OX40 agonist ivuxolimab. The source is an adult with an advanced solid tumor such as melanoma, head and neck, liver or kidney cancer. The CDR3 runs from the conserved cysteine through the conserved F or W. A D gene is named only where the DNA matches it firmly. Clone size is shown for a subset of rows, as once, few, many or a class of expanded clone.

clone_size j_call d_call v_call cdr3_nt cdr3_aa
. TRBJ2-2 . TRBV9 TGTGCCAGCAGCGACGCGGCGAACACCGGGGAGCTGTTTTTT CASSDAANTGELFF
. TRBJ2-7 . TRBV7-8 TGTGCCAGCAGCCAGCTCCCCGATGTTAGGACCTACGAGCAGTACTTC CASSQLPDVRTYEQYF
. TRBJ2-1 . TRBV14 TGTGCCAGCAGCGCCAGGGGAAAGGGGCAGTTCTTC CASSARGKGQFF
. TRBJ1-1 . TRBV30 TGTGCCTGGAGGGGTATGTCAGCTTTCTTT CAWRGMSAFF
. TRBJ1-5 . TRBV28 TGTGCCAGCAGTTACAACAGCGGGGATCAGCCCCAGCATTTT CASSYNSGDQPQHF
few TRBJ1-6 . TRBV9 TGTGCCAGCAGCCCAAGCGGTTCACCCCTCCACTTT CASSPSGSPLHF
. TRBJ2-7 . TRBV7-2 TGTGCCAGCAGCTTAGGGTTAAACGAGCAGTACTTC CASSLGLNEQYF
. TRBJ2-1 TRBD2 TRBV7-9 TGTGCCAGCATCGAGGATACTAGCGGGGGGGATGAGCAGTTCTTC CASIEDTSGGDEQFF
. TRBJ2-5 . TRBV4-3 TGCGCCAGCAGCCAAGATCGAGAGGGGGAGACCCAGTACTTC CASSQDREGETQYF
. TRBJ2-5 TRBD1 TRBV29-1 TGCAGCGTTGAAGGACAGGGGGAGACCCAGTACTTC CSVEGQGETQYF